The clone carrying this TCR beta chain was observed at least ten times. Its antigen is currently unknown. The CDR3 has 14 residues. The V gene lost 3 bases and the J gene lost 4 bases, with 12 bases spanning the gap. This record belongs to a study of T-cell reconstitution after alpha-beta-depleted transplantation in children. Study results and caveats: As was reported, about two months after transplant, alpha-beta T cells came from several hundred expanded graft clones. T-cell numbers and diversity one year post-transplant derived largely from freshly generated T cells. Surviving recipient T cells and thymic progenitors underlay high day-60 TCRbeta diversity in some patients.

A TCRbeta library incorporating unique molecular identifiers was prepared. TCRdb reprocessed the PCR reads via MiXCR and lists one record per CDR3 protein. Of more than 500,000 distinct CDR3 sequences in the sample, roughly 11% were seen once. The receptor was isolated from a female patient aged 2-15 years who had a stem cell transplant for aplastic anemia, so the T cells may come from the graft donor. J is TRBJ1-1 and V is TRBV12-3 or TRBV12-4, with a possible D match to TRBD1 (6 bases). The sample was PBMCs, mostly from graft donor cells, taken 180 days after TCRalphabeta/CD19-depleted stem cell transplant. CDR3 amino acids: CASSFRGASTEAFF. The CDR3, as DNA: TGTGCCAGCAGTTTCCGGGGGGCTAGCACTGAAGCTTTCTTT.